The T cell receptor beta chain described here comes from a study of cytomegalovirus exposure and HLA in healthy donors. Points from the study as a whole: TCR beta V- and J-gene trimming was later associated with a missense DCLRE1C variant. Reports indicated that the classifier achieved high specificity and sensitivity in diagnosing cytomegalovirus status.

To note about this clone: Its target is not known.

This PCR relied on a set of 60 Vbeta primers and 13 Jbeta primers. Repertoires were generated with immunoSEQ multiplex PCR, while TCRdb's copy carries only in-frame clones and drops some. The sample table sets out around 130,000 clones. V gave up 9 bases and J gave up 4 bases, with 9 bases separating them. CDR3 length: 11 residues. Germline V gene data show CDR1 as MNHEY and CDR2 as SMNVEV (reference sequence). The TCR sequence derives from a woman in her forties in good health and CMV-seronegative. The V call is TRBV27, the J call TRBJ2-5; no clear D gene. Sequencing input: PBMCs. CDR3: CASSNRETQYF. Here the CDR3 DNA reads TGTGCCAGTTCTAATCGAGAGACCCAGTACTTC.